Each of the 20 T cell receptor beta chains below was sequenced from the same sample in a study of T cell responses to AZD1222 COVID-19 vaccine. TCRdb's table, derived via immunoSEQ multiplex PCR, lists solely in-frame clones and lacks some. The profile shows approximately 150,000 clones, 89% of them singletons. The sample consisted of peripheral blood, taken on day 0 of AZD1222 vaccination. The receptors here all came from an adult in good health.

For the CDR3, the DNA is TGTGCCAGCAGGCGGTTCTATGAGCAGTTCTTC. This encodes CASRRFYEQFF. The V gene is TRBV28, the J gene TRBJ2-1; D is undetermined. Germline CDR1 is MDHEN and CDR2 is SYDVKM. The CDR3 runs to 11 residues. Trimming shortened V by 6 bases and J by 8 bases, and 8 bases separated the two germline ends.

V is TRBV11-2 and J is TRBJ2-2, with 7 bases matching TRBD1. Trimming removed 4 bases from V and 4 bases from J; junction bases left unmatched: 6. Per the germline V gene, CDR1 is SGHAT and CDR2 is FQNNGV. The CDR3 is made up of 15 amino acids. The CDR3 protein is CASSSRTGSTGELFF. CDR3 DNA sequence: TGTGCCAGCAGCTCCCGGACAGGATCCACCGGGGAGCTGTTTTTT.

The chain has TRBV4-3 and TRBJ2-1, with TRBD2 as a possible D gene (5 bases). This CDR3 region has 17 residues. Germline V lookup: CDR1 LGHNA, CDR2 YSLEER. The V gene lost 4 bases and the J gene lost 7 bases, with 23 bases spanning the gap. The CDR3 DNA follows: TGCGCCAGCAGCCGCCAAACTCGGGGTACCACCGTAAATGAGCAGTTCTTC. Its protein product is CASSRQTRGTTVNEQFF.

In this sample, this clone turned up a few times. The CDR3 region is CASSFAGTTETQYF. CDR3 nucleotides: TGTGCCAGCAGCTTCGCCGGGACTACAGAGACCCAGTACTTC. V gene TRBV7-2 combines with J gene TRBJ2-5, with TRBD2 matching over 7 bases. This CDR3 comprises 14 residues. V shed 3 bases, J shed 4 bases, and the junction held 5 bases outside the gene matches. CDR1 and CDR2 (germline): SGHTA, FQGNSA.

The chain has TRBV27 and TRBJ1-1; tentative D call: TRBD1 (5 bases). Germline CDR1 and CDR2: MNHEY and SMNVEV (reference sequence). This CDR3 has 14 residues. Trimming removed 5 bases at V and 3 bases at J, with 13 bases between. The CDR3 reads CASSARQSHTEAFF. DNA of the CDR3: TGTGCCAGCAGTGCCCGACAGTCCCACACTGAAGCTTTCTTT.

This chain joins TRBV11-2 and TRBJ1-2; no clear D gene. Between the trimmed V and J ends, which lost 0 bases and 4 bases, there was a span of 12 bases. Germline CDR1 SGHAT, CDR2 FQNNGV. This CDR3 region has 15 residues. The CDR3 here is CASSLDTAPSYGYTF. CDR3 nucleotides: TGTGCCAGCAGCTTAGATACCGCCCCGTCCTATGGCTACACCTTC.

The genes are TRBV12-3 or TRBV12-4 and TRBJ2-5; 10 positions agree with TRBD1. The V gene end was trimmed by 8 bases and the J gene end by 6 bases; junction bases not matched to a gene: 6. The CDR3 contains 13 residues. In DNA form, the CDR3 reads TGTGCCAGCCGCGGGACAGGGGAGCAGACCCAGTACTTC. The encoded protein is CASRGTGEQTQYF.

The chain joins TRBV4-1 to TRBJ2-1, with 8 bases matching TRBD1. Per germline, CDR1 MGHRA and CDR2 YSYEKL. This CDR3 comprises 17 residues. V shed 3 bases, J shed 0 bases, and the junction held 7 bases outside the gene matches. The CDR3 loop reads CASSQVQTGGSYNEQFF. CDR3 sequence (DNA): TGCGCCAGCAGCCAGGTCCAAACAGGGGGCTCCTACAATGAGCAGTTCTTC.

The gene calls are TRBV18 and TRBJ1-2, with no clear D. The CDR3 runs 14 residues. V lost 6 bases and J lost 4, with 15 bases in between. Germline-derived CDR1 and CDR2 are KGHSH and LQKENI. The CDR3 loop is CASSPERVVYGYTF. In DNA form, the CDR3 reads TGTGCCAGCTCCCCGGAAAGGGTCGTCTATGGCTACACCTTC.

The chain joins TRBV6-2 or TRBV6-3 to TRBJ1-2, with 7 bases matching TRBD1. This CDR3 is 13 amino acids long. Germline CDR1 is MNHEY and CDR2 is SVGEGT. J lost 8 bases, V lost 6 bases, and 9 bases had no gene match. CDR3 DNA: TGTGCCAGCAGCCCGGAGGGGGCCAGAGGCTACACCTTC. This encodes CASSPEGARGYTF.

This clone was recorded a few times. The chain couples TRBV6-4 to TRBJ2-1; unclear D gene. Deletions cut 5 bases from V and 5 bases from J, with 10 bases between. Per germline, CDR1 MRHNA and CDR2 SNTAGT. The CDR3 loop spans 13 amino acids. The CDR3 DNA follows: TGTGCCAGCAGTCTGTCAGTGAACAATGAGCAGTTCTTC. It encodes CASSLSVNNEQFF.

The chain carries TRBV19 and TRBJ1-1; D ambiguous. V dropped 5 bases and J dropped 1 base, with 8 bases sitting between them. This CDR3 comprises 13 residues. The germline gives CDR1 LNHDA, CDR2 SQIVND (reference sequence). The CDR3 reads CASSWQSNTEAFF. The CDR3, as DNA: TGTGCCAGTAGTTGGCAATCGAACACTGAAGCTTTCTTT.

V gene TRBV11-2 combines with J gene TRBJ2-4; TRBD1 aligns across 11 bases. The CDR3 runs to 19 residues. The germline V gene encodes CDR1 SGHAT and CDR2 FQNNGV. V trimming: 5 bases; J trimming: 1 base; junction bases outside the gene matches: 13. CDR3 DNA: TGTGCCAGCAGCCCCGGACAGGGGGCGTCGAGATCGGCCAAAAACATTCAGTACTTC. Translation gives CASSPGQGASRSAKNIQYF.

The chain couples TRBV28 to TRBJ2-5, with D tentatively TRBD1 or TRBD2 (5 bases each). Per the germline V gene, CDR1 is MDHEN and CDR2 is SYDVKM. There are 16 residues in the CDR3. The V and J ends lost 5 bases and 4 bases respectively, with 20 bases between them. As DNA, the CDR3 is TGTGCCAGCAGTCCTAATCCGGGACGGAAGATAGAGACCCAGTACTTC. Translation: CASSPNPGRKIETQYF. Filled out from reference TRBV28 and TRBJ2-5, the complete variable domain reads DVKVTQSSRYLVKRTGEKVFLECVQDMDHENMFWYRQDPGLGLRLIYFSYDVKMKEKGDIPEGYSVSREKKERFSLILESASTNQTSMYLCASSPNPGRKIETQYFGPGTRLLVL.

Note on this clone: Likely a read error: the CDR3 ends without its conserved phenylalanine or tryptophan. The limits of the CDR3 on the DNA are not certain, so only TCRdb's listed CDR3 is given. The chain uses TRBV10-2 and TRBJ2-7; the tabulated D call, TRBD2, remains unverified against the DNA. The CDR3 spans 11 residues, counting both ends. Germline values: CDR1 WSHSY, CDR2 SAAADI. The CDR3 loop reads CASSPPNGTSL.

The rearrangement uses TRBV7-2 and TRBJ2-1; 7 nucleotides align to TRBD2. CDR1 SGHTA and CDR2 FQGNSA come from the germline V gene. The CDR3 length is 14 residues. With V trimmed by 5 bases and J by 8 bases, 9 bases remained unmatched. The CDR3 sequence is CASSQSGKIDEQFF. CDR3 coding DNA: TGTGCCAGCAGCCAGAGCGGGAAAATTGATGAGCAGTTCTTC. Full variable domain (remainder filled in from reference TRBV7-2 and TRBJ2-1): GAGVSQSPSNKVTEKGKDVELRCDPISGHTALYWYRQSLGQGLEFLIYFQGNSAPDKSGLPSDRFSAERTGGSVSTLTIQRTQQEDSAVYLCASSQSGKIDEQFFGPGTRLTVL.

The chain links TRBV11-2 to TRBJ2-1; 7 nucleotides match TRBD2. Germline loops: CDR1 SGHAT, CDR2 FQNNGV. V dropped 4 bases and J dropped 4; count of bases not matched to a gene: 7. CDR3 size: 15 residues. CDR3 protein: CASSSGGAGYNEQFF. CDR3 bases: TGTGCCAGCAGCTCCGGAGGAGCGGGATACAATGAGCAGTTCTTC.

The chain employs TRBV7-2 and TRBJ2-3, with D tentatively TRBD2 (5 bases). This CDR3 contains 16 residues. Germline V lookup: CDR1 SGHTA, CDR2 FQGNSA. The V and J ends lost 1 base and 0 bases respectively, with 11 bases between them. Written as DNA, the CDR3 is TGTGCCAGCAGCTTAGGCGCTGGCGGGAGCACAGATACGCAGTATTTT. Amino acid sequence: CASSLGAGGSTDTQYF.

The chain's CDR3 is CASSLPGAGNQPQHF. The CDR3 nucleotides are TGTGCCAGCAGCTTACCGGGGGCAGGCAATCAGCCCCAGCATTTT. This sequence joins TRBV7-8 and TRBJ1-5, with D possibly matching TRBD1 (6 bases). The length of the CDR3 is 15 residues. Per germline, CDR1 SGHVS and CDR2 FQNEAQ. The V gene lost 2 bases and the J gene lost 2 bases, with 10 bases spanning the gap.

This sequence joins TRBV3-1 (or the pseudogene TRBV3-2) and TRBJ1-1; D is unresolved. Trimming took 1 base from V and 7 from J, leaving 16 bases between them. Germline-derived CDR1 and CDR2 are LGHDT and YNNKEL (reference sequence). CDR3 size: 15 residues. The CDR3 spells CASSQVPGRRIEAFF. The DNA of the CDR3 is TGTGCCAGCAGCCAAGTCCCCGGACGGAGGATTGAAGCTTTCTTT.